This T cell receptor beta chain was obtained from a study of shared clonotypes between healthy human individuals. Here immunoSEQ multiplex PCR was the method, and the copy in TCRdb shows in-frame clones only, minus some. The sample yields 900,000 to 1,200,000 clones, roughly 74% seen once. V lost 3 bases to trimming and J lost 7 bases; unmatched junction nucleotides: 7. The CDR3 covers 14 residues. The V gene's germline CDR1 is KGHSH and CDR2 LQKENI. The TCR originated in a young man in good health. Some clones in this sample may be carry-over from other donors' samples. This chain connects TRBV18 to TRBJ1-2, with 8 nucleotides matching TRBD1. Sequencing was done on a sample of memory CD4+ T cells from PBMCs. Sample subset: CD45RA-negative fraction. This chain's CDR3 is CASSPQGAEGGYTF. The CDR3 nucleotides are TGTGCCAGCTCACCTCAGGGGGCAGAAGGTGGCTACACCTTC.